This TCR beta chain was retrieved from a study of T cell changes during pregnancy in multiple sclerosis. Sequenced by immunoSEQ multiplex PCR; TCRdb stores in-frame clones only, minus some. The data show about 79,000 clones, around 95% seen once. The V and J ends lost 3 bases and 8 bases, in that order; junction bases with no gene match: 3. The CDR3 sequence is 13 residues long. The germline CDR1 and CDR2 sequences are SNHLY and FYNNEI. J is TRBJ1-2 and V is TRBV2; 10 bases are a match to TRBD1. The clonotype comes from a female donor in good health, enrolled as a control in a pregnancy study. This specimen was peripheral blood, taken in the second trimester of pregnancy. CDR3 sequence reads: CASSEDRGYGYTF. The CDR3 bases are TGTGCCAGCAGTGAGGACAGGGGGTACGGCTACACCTTC.